This entry features one T cell receptor (beta chain) sequence. The data are from a study of blood T cell repertoires in COVID-19. Whole-study context: The study drew acute and convalescent COVID-19 samples from the United States, Italy and Spain. T cells, B-cell-depleted T cells, or PBMCs provided the cDNA or gDNA that served as material.

Per germline, CDR1 SGHRS and CDR2 YFSETQ. The CDR3 is made up of 17 amino acids. The ends lost 2 bases at V and 5 bases at J; junction bases unmatched: 6. As processed by the authors: Reference gene primers were amplified, and this amplification served to estimate nucleated cell counts. The protocol was immunoSEQ multiplex PCR, while the TCRdb copy is restricted to in-frame clones and leaves out a portion. V and J calls and clone size come straight from that table; D and trimming were deduced from the DNA. The sample contains roughly 100,000 clones, approximately 86% of which appear only once. The chain links TRBV5-1 to TRBJ2-5; TRBD2 matches 16 bases. The source is a man between 50 and 59 years old with active or convalescent COVID-19. The sequenced sample was peripheral blood. The CDR3 is CASSFGTSGGARETQYF. The CDR3 DNA reads TGCGCCAGCAGCTTCGGGACTAGCGGGGGGGCTCGGGAGACCCAGTACTTC.